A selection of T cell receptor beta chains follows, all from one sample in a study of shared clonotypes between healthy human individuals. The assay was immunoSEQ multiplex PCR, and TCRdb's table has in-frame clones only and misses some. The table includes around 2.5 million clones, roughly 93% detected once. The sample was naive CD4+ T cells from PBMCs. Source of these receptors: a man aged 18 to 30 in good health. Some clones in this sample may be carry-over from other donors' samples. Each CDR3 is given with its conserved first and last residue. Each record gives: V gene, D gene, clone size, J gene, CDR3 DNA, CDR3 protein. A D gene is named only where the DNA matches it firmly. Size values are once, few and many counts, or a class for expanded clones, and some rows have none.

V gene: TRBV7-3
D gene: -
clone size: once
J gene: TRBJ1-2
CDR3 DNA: TGTGCCAGCAGCGGGGGAGGGTACGGCTATGGCTACACCTTC
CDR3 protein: CASSGGGYGYGYTF

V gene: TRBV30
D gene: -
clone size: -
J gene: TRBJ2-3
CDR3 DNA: TGTGCCTGGAGTCTGACAGATACGCAGTATTTT
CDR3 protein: CAWSLTDTQYF

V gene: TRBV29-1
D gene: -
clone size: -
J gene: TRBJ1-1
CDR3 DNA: TGCAGCGTTGTGCGGACGAGGGGGACTGAAGCTTTCTTT
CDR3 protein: CSVVRTRGTEAFF

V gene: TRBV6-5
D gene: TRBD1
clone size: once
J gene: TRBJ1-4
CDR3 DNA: TGTGCCAGCAGGTACAGGGGCACTAATGAAAAACTGTTTTTT
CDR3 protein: CASRYRGTNEKLFF

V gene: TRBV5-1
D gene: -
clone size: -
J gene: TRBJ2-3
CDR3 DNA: TGCGCCAGCAGCTTCGAACTAGCTAACACAGATACGCAGTATTTT
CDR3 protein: CASSFELANTDTQYF

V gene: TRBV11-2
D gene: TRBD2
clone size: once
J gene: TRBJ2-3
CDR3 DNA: TGTGCCAGCAGCTTTTTGACGGGAGGGCGGAGCACAGATACGCAGTATTTT
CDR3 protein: CASSFLTGGRSTDTQYF

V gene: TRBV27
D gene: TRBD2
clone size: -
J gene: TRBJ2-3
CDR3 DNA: TGTGCCAGCAGCCCAAGGTGGCTAGCGGGAGATACGCAGTATTTT
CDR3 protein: CASSPRWLAGDTQYF

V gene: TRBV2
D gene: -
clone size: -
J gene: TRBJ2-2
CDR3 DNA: TGTGCCAGCAGGTCGGCTAGAACCACCGGGGAGCTGTTTTTT
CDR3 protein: CASRSARTTGELFF

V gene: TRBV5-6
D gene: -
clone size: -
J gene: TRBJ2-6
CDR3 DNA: TGTGCCAGCAGCGGGCGGACGAAGACGGCCAACGTCCTGACTTTC
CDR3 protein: CASSGRTKTANVLTF

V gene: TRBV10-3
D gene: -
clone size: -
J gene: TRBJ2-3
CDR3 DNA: TGTGCCATCAGTGTTGTGGGCCCCTCAGCGGATACGCAGTATTTT
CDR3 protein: CAISVVGPSADTQYF

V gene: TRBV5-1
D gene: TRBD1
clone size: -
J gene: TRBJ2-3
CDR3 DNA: TGCGCCAGCAGGCCCCGACAGGGTGCAGATACGCAGTATTTT
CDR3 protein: CASRPRQGADTQYF

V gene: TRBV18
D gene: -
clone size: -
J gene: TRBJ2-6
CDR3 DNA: TGTGCCAGCTCCCTCGGAACCGGGGCCAACGTCCTGACTTTC
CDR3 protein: CASSLGTGANVLTF

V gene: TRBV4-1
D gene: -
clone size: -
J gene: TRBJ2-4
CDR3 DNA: TGCGCCAGCAGCCAAGTCCCCCCCCCAGGCAACATTCAGTACTTC
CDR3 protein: CASSQVPPPGNIQYF

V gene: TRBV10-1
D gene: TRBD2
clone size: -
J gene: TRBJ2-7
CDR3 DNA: TGCGCCAGCAGCGCTTCGGGGGGAGAGCAGTACTTC
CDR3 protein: CASSASGGEQYF

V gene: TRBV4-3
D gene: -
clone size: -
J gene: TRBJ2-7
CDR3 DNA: TGCGCCAGCAGCCAAGTACCCGGGCCCTACCCCTACGAGCAGTACTTC
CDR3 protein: CASSQVPGPYPYEQYF